This T cell receptor beta chain emerged from a study of OX40 agonist ivuxolimab in advanced cancers. The study, taken as a whole, reports: Expanded clones tended on average to be more numerous among CD8+ T cells than CD4+. Near-lowest levels of clonal expansion characterized partial responders at 0.1-3.0 mg/kg. Some patients without response likewise showed low normalized clonal expansion.

As to this clone: Its antigen remains unknown.

This table comes from immunoSEQ multiplex PCR, and its TCRdb copy is limited to in-frame clones, with some not included. Among 55,000 to 70,000 clones listed, about four fifths were seen once. This CDR3 is built from 15 residues. CDR1 and CDR2 from the germline V gene are SGHVS and FNYEAQ. V was trimmed by 5 bases and J by 0 bases, leaving 12 bases between them. Sequenced material: CD4+ or CD8+ T cells sorted from blood, taken in a trial of the OX40 agonist ivuxolimab. The receptor's source is an adult with an advanced solid tumor such as melanoma, head and neck, liver or kidney cancer. V and J are TRBV7-6 and TRBJ2-3; D gene uncertain. CDR3: CASSKDSHSTDTQYF. For the CDR3, the DNA is TGTGCCAGCAGCAAAGACTCACACAGCACAGATACGCAGTATTTT.